This TCR beta chain was sequenced during a study of T cell responses to AZD1222 COVID-19 vaccine. Method: immunoSEQ multiplex PCR; TCRdb's copy keeps in-frame clones and lacks some. The table records 90,000 to 150,000 clones, over 75% of them present only once. Regarding this clone: Antigen unknown.

Study-wide findings and caveats: Of the AZD1222 recipients, only 5 to 7 were seropositive at baseline.

Per the germline V gene, CDR1 is SQVTM and CDR2 is ANQGSEA. Between the trimmed V and J ends, which lost 8 bases and 4 bases, there was a span of 7 bases. The CDR3 contains 10 residues. The source is an adult in good health. The V and J genes are TRBV29-1 and TRBJ2-3; D uncertain. This specimen consisted of peripheral blood, obtained on day 0 of AZD1222 vaccination. The CDR3 here is CSSGSDTQYF. The CDR3 DNA sequence: TGCAGCTCCGGCTCAGATACGCAGTATTTT.